This TCR beta chain originates from a study of CD8 T cells in Susac syndrome. The overall study: Among sequenced Susac syndrome patients, more than five had active disease and eight were in remission.

Reverse transcription used about 0.45 to 1 ug RNA and random hexamers. Coverage of TCR beta CDR3 amplification by immunoSEQ multiplex PCR extended to 54 Vbeta and 13 Jbeta. Via MiXCR, TCRdb re-called the immunoSEQ multiplex PCR reads, giving one row per CDR3 protein. The sample lists around 100,000 distinct CDR3 sequences; around 95% were seen once. Germline V gene lookup returns CDR1 SQVTM and CDR2 ANQGSEA. The ends were cut back, 7 bases at V and 3 bases at J, with 13 bases in the middle. The CDR3 is 12 residues long. CD8+ and CD4+ T cells from blood underwent TCR beta sequencing, which was carried out in a high-throughput format. Patients with Susac syndrome showed fulfilment of recently defined diagnostic criteria for definite or probable disease.

The TCR originated in a human donor with Susac syndrome. This chain uses TRBV29-1 with TRBJ2-7, with D perhaps matching TRBD1 (6 bases). The sequencing input was CD8+ T cells from PBMCs. The CDR3 DNA reads as TGCAGCGGCCAACAGACAGGCTACGAGCAGTACTTC. It specifies CSGQQTGYEQYF.